The entry below describes one T cell receptor (beta chain). The data are from a study of CD8 T cell repertoires and HIV-1 epitope variants. The data were produced by immunoSEQ multiplex PCR, yet TCRdb's version contains in-frame clones alone and is incomplete. The sample has 95,000 or so clones, roughly 77% seen once. Germline lookup yields CDR1 SNHLY and CDR2 FYNNEI. V shed 3 bases and J shed 2 bases, with 8 bases lying between them. This CDR3 has 13 residues. V gene TRBV2 combines with J gene TRBJ2-7; D remains unclear. This clonotype was sampled from a male donor with HIV. The sequenced sample consisted of uncultured baseline CD8+ T cells from peripheral blood mononuclear cells (PBMCs). The DNA of the CDR3 is TGTGCCAGCAGTGATTGGGAAACCTACGAGCAGTACTTC. This sequence encodes CASSDWETYEQYF.